This TCR beta chain was identified during a study of blood T cell repertoires in COVID-19. The overall study: The United States, Italy and Spain provided the acute and convalescent COVID-19 samples.

CDR1 is ENHRY and CDR2 is SYGVKD in the germline V gene. The CDR3 runs 14 residues. Trimming removed 6 bases from V and 6 bases from J, with 17 bases in between. Original analysis: Amplifying reference gene primers gave estimates of nucleated cell counts. Sequencing was performed with immunoSEQ multiplex PCR; in TCRdb, only in-frame clones are kept and a portion is missing. D and trimming come from the DNA, and the V and J calls and clone size come from that table. The profile shows over 12,000 clones, around 90% of them singletons. The sequenced sample consisted of peripheral blood. The sequence derives from a human donor in a cohort sampled during active COVID-19. V usage is TRBV10-3 and J usage is TRBJ1-2, with a tentative D call TRBD1 (6 bases). The DNA of the CDR3 is TGTGCCATCAGAGATGCCAGGGGCCAGGATGGCTACACCTTC. Translated, it gives CAIRDARGQDGYTF.